This is a list of T cell receptor beta chains from one sample in a study of cytomegalovirus exposure and HLA in healthy donors. Method: immunoSEQ multiplex PCR; TCRdb's copy keeps in-frame clones and lacks some. The repertoire holds about 78,000 clones, with roughly 64% as singletons. Input material: PBMCs. The receptor set was obtained from a man aged 25 to 40 in good health and CMV-seropositive. CDR3s include the opening cysteine and the closing phenylalanine or tryptophan. Size tells how often a clone was seen (once, few, many) or the class of an expanded clone, and some rows leave it out.

clone size: few
V gene: TRBV5-4
J gene: TRBJ2-3
CDR3 protein: CASSLETGATDTQYF

clone size: few
V gene: TRBV5-1
J gene: TRBJ2-1
CDR3 protein: CASSFRDRVHDEQFF

clone size: -
V gene: TRBV9
J gene: TRBJ2-3
CDR3 protein: CASESNTTSGRPSTDTQYF

clone size: -
V gene: TRBV6-4
J gene: TRBJ2-1
CDR3 protein: CASSGTSGGPFFF

clone size: -
V gene: TRBV9
J gene: TRBJ1-2
CDR3 protein: CASSATGTTSLTF

clone size: few
V gene: TRBV6-1
J gene: TRBJ1-5
CDR3 protein: CASSDQGGSNQPQHF

clone size: -
V gene: TRBV9
J gene: TRBJ1-2
CDR3 protein: CASSVTSGQRYGYTF

clone size: -
V gene: TRBV9
J gene: TRBJ2-3
CDR3 protein: CASSDRDRETDTQYF

clone size: -
V gene: TRBV13
J gene: TRBJ2-7
CDR3 protein: CASSLVSGSGEQYF

clone size: few
V gene: TRBV4-2
J gene: TRBJ2-2
CDR3 protein: CASSQDRAGGTGELFF

clone size: few
V gene: TRBV28
J gene: TRBJ2-7
CDR3 protein: CASITGSSYEQYF

clone size: -
V gene: TRBV7-3
J gene: TRBJ2-2
CDR3 protein: CASSLGLAGVSGELFF

clone size: -
V gene: TRBV4-2
J gene: TRBJ2-3
CDR3 protein: CASSLRTSGSPTDTQYF

clone size: few
V gene: TRBV5-1
J gene: TRBJ1-1
CDR3 protein: CASSFLLDSPTEAFF

clone size: -
V gene: TRBV28
J gene: TRBJ1-1
CDR3 protein: CASSLYQTGDEAFF

clone size: -
V gene: TRBV19
J gene: TRBJ2-2
CDR3 protein: CASSMAGLTTGELFF

clone size: -
V gene: TRBV4-1
J gene: TRBJ2-7
CDR3 protein: CASSQEIRGGTYEQYF